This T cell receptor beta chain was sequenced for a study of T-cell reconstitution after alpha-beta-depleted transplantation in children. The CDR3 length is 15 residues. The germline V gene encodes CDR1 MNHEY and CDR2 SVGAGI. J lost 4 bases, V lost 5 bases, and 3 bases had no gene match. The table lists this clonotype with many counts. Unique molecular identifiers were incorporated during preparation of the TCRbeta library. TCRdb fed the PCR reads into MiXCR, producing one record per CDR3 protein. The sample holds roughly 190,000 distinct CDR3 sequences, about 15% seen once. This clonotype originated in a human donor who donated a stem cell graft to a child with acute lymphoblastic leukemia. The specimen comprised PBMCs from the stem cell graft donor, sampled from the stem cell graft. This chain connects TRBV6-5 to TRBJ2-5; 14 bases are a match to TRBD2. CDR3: CASSRTSGRIETQYF. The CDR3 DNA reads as TGTGCCAGCAGTCGGACTAGCGGGAGGATAGAGACCCAGTACTTC.